Listed here are 19 T cell receptor beta chains from one sample, sequenced in a study of T cells after yellow fever vaccination. TCRdb passed the 5' RACE reads through MiXCR, listing each CDR3 protein once. The table records a few hundred thousand distinct CDR3 sequences, approximately 6.3% of them present only once. The source was CD4+ T cells sorted from PBMCs, collected on the day of the yellow fever booster vaccination. Source of these receptors: a young man who received the YFV17D yellow fever vaccine.

The V and J genes are TRBV14 and TRBJ2-2; D unclear. Trimming stripped 3 bases from V and 4 bases from J, with 12 bases between. Germline CDR1 is SGHDN and CDR2 is FVKESK. The CDR3 length is 15 residues. The CDR3 here is CASSHSRRATGELFF. CDR3 nucleotide sequence: TGTGCCAGCAGCCACTCCCGTAGGGCCACCGGGGAGCTGTTTTTT. Combining the CDR3 with reference TRBV14 and TRBJ2-2 gives the whole variable domain EAGVTQFPSHSVIEKGQTVTLRCDPISGHDNLYWYRRVMGKEIKFLLHFVKESKQDESGMPNNRFLAERTGGTYSTLKVQPAELEDSGVYFCASSHSRRATGELFFGEGSRLTVL.

The gene calls are TRBV6-1 and TRBJ1-2, with TRBD1 as a possible D gene (6 bases). Trimming took off 5 bases at V and 5 bases at J, with 18 bases between the two ends. The CDR3 covers 15 residues. In germline, CDR1 is MNHNS, CDR2 SASEGT. CDR3 residues: CASSISTGAMYGYTF. CDR3 sequence (DNA): TGTGCCAGCAGTATCTCCACGGGGGCGATGTATGGCTACACCTTC.

The table lists this clonotype with a few counts. This chain links TRBV20-1 with TRBJ2-4; TRBD2 might be the D (6 bases). Germline V gene lookup returns CDR1 DFQATT and CDR2 SNEGSKA (reference sequence). With 5 bases removed from V and 6 bases from J, the gap between germline ends came to 23 bases. CDR3 length: 16 amino acids. The CDR3 nucleotides read TGCAGTGCTGGTGACCGAAGCGGAGGGCGTAGAAACATTCAGTACTTC. This sequence encodes CSAGDRSGGRRNIQYF.

This clonotype was seen a handful of times. J is TRBJ2-7 and V is TRBV25-1; weak D call: TRBD1 (6 bases). Trimming cost V 2 bases and J 6 bases, with 14 bases left between them. Germline V CDR1 and CDR2: MGHDK, SYGVNS. The CDR3 consists of 14 residues. CDR3 in DNA: TGTGCCAGCAGTGAAAGGGGGAGACTAATCGAGCAGTACTTC. It specifies CASSERGRLIEQYF.

The chain carries TRBV11-2 and TRBJ2-1; D is possibly TRBD2 (6 bases). Between the trimmed V and J ends, which lost 3 bases and 8 bases, there was a span of 14 bases. The CDR3 extends over 14 amino acids. CDR1 SGHAT and CDR2 FQNNGV come from the germline V gene. The CDR3 DNA sequence: TGTGCCAGCAGCTTTTATGGAGGGCCAGATGAGCAGTTCTTC. Residues: CASSFYGGPDEQFF.

Concerning this clonotype: Here the CDR3 omits its conserved ending phenylalanine or tryptophan, so a read error is the likely source. The chain combines TRBV30 with TRBJ1-1; no definite D call. The CDR3 runs to 13 residues. V dropped 5 bases and J dropped 5 bases, with 15 bases sitting between them. CDR1 is GTSNPN, CDR2 SVGIG, per germline (reference sequence). CDR3 region: CAWSWASGTEAFY. DNA of the CDR3: TGTGCCTGGTCTTGGGCCTCGGGAACTGAAGCTTTCTAT.

To note about this clonotype: The junction differs from germline at one of its ends, possibly a read error. The chain links TRBV6-1 to TRBJ1-4; possible D gene TRBD1, 6 bases. The germline V gene has CDR1 MNHNS and CDR2 SASEGT. The CDR3 has 14 amino acids. The CDR3 nucleotides read TGTGCCATCAGTCCAGGACAGATGAACGAAAAACTGTTTTTT. Encoded protein: CAISPGQMNEKLFF.

The J gene is TRBJ1-1, the V gene TRBV6-5; D gene uncertain. CDR3 length: 14 residues. Germline V lookup: CDR1 MNHEY, CDR2 SVGAGI. V lost 6 bases to trimming and J lost 4 bases, with 15 bases between them. CDR3 amino acids: CASRARRESTEAFF. The CDR3 DNA follows: TGTGCCAGCAGAGCGCGTAGGGAATCCACTGAAGCTTTCTTT.

This rearrangement joins TRBV20-1 to TRBJ2-2; 7 bases align to TRBD1. V trimming: 3 bases; J trimming: 2 bases; junction bases outside the gene matches: 9. Germline CDR1 reads DFQATT; CDR2 reads SNEGSKA (reference sequence). The CDR3 loop spans 16 amino acids. The CDR3 spells CSARVTGTENTGELFF. The DNA for the CDR3 is TGCAGTGCTAGGGTAACCGGGACAGAAAACACCGGGGAGCTGTTTTTT.

This chain links TRBV7-8 with TRBJ2-1; 11 bases agree with TRBD2. V was pared by 3 bases and J by 4 bases, with 8 bases of the junction left unmatched. CDR1 is SGHVS and CDR2 is FQNEAQ in the germline V gene. The CDR3 totals 17 residues. The DNA of the CDR3 is TGTGCCAGCAGCTTTTTTGGGACTAGCGGAGCGTACAATGAGCAGTTCTTC. Translation gives CASSFFGTSGAYNEQFF.

This clonotype was counted a few times. The chain carries TRBV5-4 and TRBJ2-1; 11 bases fit TRBD2. From germline, CDR1 is SGHNT and CDR2 YYREEE (reference sequence). Germline trimming cut 3 bases from V and 8 bases from J; bases unmatched to any gene: 7. The CDR3 is 15 residues long. CDR3 loop: CASSSLAGGGYEQFF. The DNA of the CDR3 is TGTGCCAGCAGCTCGCTAGCGGGAGGCGGGTATGAGCAGTTCTTC.

The gene calls are TRBV5-4 and TRBJ1-1; a possible D gene is TRBD1 (5 bases). The CDR3 spans 14 residues. Germline values: CDR1 SGHNT, CDR2 YYREEE (reference sequence). V lost 1 base to trimming and J lost 10 bases, with 17 bases between them. CDR3 DNA sequence: TGTGCCAGCAGCTTGCCGGGGAGGCCTGGGGCAGCTTTCTTT. Its protein is CASSLPGRPGAAFF.

In this sample, this clonotype turned up many times. Written as DNA, the CDR3 is TGTGCCAGCAGCCAAGAAATCGTGACAGGGGGGAAAGAGACCCAGTACTTC. Its translation is CASSQEIVTGGKETQYF. The chain recombines TRBV3-1 with TRBJ2-5, with 9 bases matching TRBD1. Germline loops: CDR1 LGHDT, CDR2 YNNKEL (reference sequence). V shed 0 bases, J shed 3 bases, and the junction held 8 bases outside the gene matches. The CDR3 contains 17 residues.

This clonotype was detected a few times. The gene calls are TRBV4-3 and TRBJ1-1; unclear D gene. Germline V gives CDR1 LGHNA, CDR2 YSLEER. Trimming removed 4 bases at V and 4 bases at J, with 10 bases between. This CDR3 has 13 amino acids. The CDR3 DNA reads as TGCGCCAGCAGCCGGTCGGTTCCCACTGAAGCTTTCTTT. This gives the protein CASSRSVPTEAFF.

This clonotype was recorded at least ten times. The chain joins TRBV5-6 to TRBJ2-3; 10 nucleotides line up with TRBD1. This CDR3 spans 16 amino acids. J was trimmed by 5 bases and V by 3 bases; bases with no gene match: 9. Germline assignment: CDR1 SGHDT and CDR2 YYEEEE. The DNA for the CDR3 is TGTGCCAGCAGCTCCGCCGACAGGGGGCAGGGAGATACGCAGTATTTT. Its translation is CASSSADRGQGDTQYF.

This clonotype occurred a few times. This chain links TRBV5-1 with TRBJ2-7; D might be TRBD1 (5 bases). Germline V CDR1 and CDR2: SGHRS, YFSETQ. V lost 1 base and J 5 bases, leaving 16 bases between the germline ends. The CDR3 spans 15 residues. DNA of the CDR3: TGCGCCAGCAGCTTGTACCCCCTAAGGGGCAACGAGCAGTACTTC. Amino acid sequence: CASSLYPLRGNEQYF.

CDR3 sequence: CASSHQGPNSPLHF. In nucleotides, the CDR3 is TGTGCCAGCAGCCACCAGGGGCCTAATTCACCCCTCCACTTT. The chain recombines TRBV3-1 with TRBJ1-6; weak D call: TRBD1 (6 bases). This CDR3 is 14 amino acids long. Trimming removed 3 bases from V and 6 bases from J, with 9 bases in between. The germline CDR1 and CDR2 sequences are LGHDT and YNNKEL (reference sequence). Full variable domain (remainder filled in from reference TRBV3-1 and TRBJ1-6): DTAVSQTPKYLVTQMGNDKSIKCEQNLGHDTMYWYKQDSKKFLKIMFSYNNKELIINETVPNRFSPKSPDKAHLNLHINSLELGDSAVYFCASSHQGPNSPLHFGNGTRLTVT.

This clonotype has only a few counts. This rearrangement joins TRBV5-1 to TRBJ2-1; 10 positions agree with TRBD2. The CDR3 has 15 amino acids. Germline trimming cut 4 bases from V and 8 bases from J; bases unmatched to any gene: 9. Germline-derived CDR1 and CDR2 are SGHRS and YFSETQ. CDR3 in DNA: TGCGCCAGCAGCCCCTCTAGCGGGAGCAAGGATGAGCAGTTCTTC. Translating gives CASSPSSGSKDEQFF.

The chain uses TRBV5-4 and TRBJ2-7; no definite D call. The CDR3 has 13 residues. The germline gives CDR1 SGHNT, CDR2 YYREEE (reference sequence). V shed 5 bases and J shed 6 bases, with 15 bases lying between them. The CDR3 DNA is TGTGCCAGCAGAGTTTACGTGGAAAGCGAGCAGTACTTC. Its protein product is CASRVYVESEQYF.